The 6 T cell receptor beta chains below were found in one sample sequenced in a study of blood T cell repertoires in COVID-19. Clones were read by immunoSEQ multiplex PCR, and TCRdb kept only the in-frame ones, dropping some. The repertoire holds about 140,000 clones, with around 82% as singletons. The specimen was PBMCs or T cells enriched from blood (not recorded which). The receptors were sampled from a man aged 40-49 years with acute COVID-19.

The rearrangement links TRBV6-2 or TRBV6-3 to TRBJ2-7, with 9 nucleotides matching TRBD2. V shed 7 bases and J 7 bases; nucleotides not matched to a gene: 14. The CDR3 is made up of 15 amino acids. CDR1 and CDR2 (germline): MNHEY, SVGEGT. The CDR3 region has the DNA TGTGCCAGCAACCCCCACCAGCGGGGGGCTGGGGAGCAGTACTTC. Its translation is CASNPHQRGAGEQYF.

The chain couples TRBV7-2 to TRBJ2-3; 7 bases agree with TRBD1. This CDR3 has 16 residues. V lost 6 bases, J lost 4 bases, and 13 bases stayed unmatched. Germline values: CDR1 SGHTA, CDR2 FQGNSA. As DNA, the CDR3 is TGTGCCAGCAGTCTAGCAGGGGGTCCGGACTCAGATACGCAGTATTTT. Amino acids: CASSLAGGPDSDTQYF. Complete variable domain (other parts from reference TRBV7-2 and TRBJ2-3): GAGVSQSPSNKVTEKGKDVELRCDPISGHTALYWYRQSLGQGLEFLIYFQGNSAPDKSGLPSDRFSAERTGGSVSTLTIQRTQQEDSAVYLCASSLAGGPDSDTQYFGPGTRLTVL.

The table lists this clone with a count of one. This sequence joins TRBV11-2 and TRBJ2-2; TRBD2 matches 9 bases. Germline V gives CDR1 SGHAT, CDR2 FQNNGV. J gave up 4 bases and V 5 bases, and 8 bases lay outside the gene matches. The CDR3 sequence is 16 residues long. The CDR3 DNA reads TGTGCCAGCAGCCCCCGGGCTAGCGGGGCCACCGGGGAGCTGTTTTTT. Protein product: CASSPRASGATGELFF.

The chain is built from TRBV19 and TRBJ2-7; 8 nucleotides match TRBD1. The CDR3 loop spans 15 amino acids. Germline V lookup: CDR1 LNHDA, CDR2 SQIVND (reference sequence). Trimming cost V 5 bases and J 4 bases; bases outside gene matches: 10. CDR3 sequence (DNA): TGTGCCAGTAGTCACTCAGGGGGCCAGTCTTACGAGCAGTACTTC. This gives the protein CASSHSGGQSYEQYF.

The chain carries TRBV28 and TRBJ1-1; a weak D match, TRBD1 (6 bases). Germline V gene lookup returns CDR1 MDHEN and CDR2 SYDVKM. The CDR3 contains 14 residues. Trimming left V 4 bases short and J 7 bases short, with 16 bases between. The CDR3 region is CASSSTQGNREAFF. The CDR3 DNA sequence: TGTGCCAGCAGTTCAACGCAGGGGAACCGTGAAGCTTTCTTT.

This chain joins TRBV10-3 and TRBJ1-1; D remains ambiguous. This CDR3 comprises 14 residues. Trimming took 0 bases from V and 2 from J, leaving 7 bases between them. CDR1 and CDR2 from the germline V gene are ENHRY and SYGVKD. The DNA for the CDR3 is TGTGCCATCAGTGAGTCCAGTCTTAACACTGAAGCTTTCTTT. Residues: CAISESSLNTEAFF.